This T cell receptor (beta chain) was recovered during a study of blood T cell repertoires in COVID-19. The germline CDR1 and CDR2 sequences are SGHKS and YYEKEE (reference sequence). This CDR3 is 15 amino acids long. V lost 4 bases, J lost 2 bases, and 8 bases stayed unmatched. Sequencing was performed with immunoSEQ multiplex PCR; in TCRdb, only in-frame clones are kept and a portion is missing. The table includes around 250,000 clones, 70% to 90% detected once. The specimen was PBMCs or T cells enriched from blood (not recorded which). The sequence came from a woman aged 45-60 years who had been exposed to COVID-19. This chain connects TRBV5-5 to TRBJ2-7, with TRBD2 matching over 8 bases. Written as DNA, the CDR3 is TGTGCCAGCAGCCTGGGGACTAGATTAACCTACGAGCAGTACTTC. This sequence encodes CASSLGTRLTYEQYF.